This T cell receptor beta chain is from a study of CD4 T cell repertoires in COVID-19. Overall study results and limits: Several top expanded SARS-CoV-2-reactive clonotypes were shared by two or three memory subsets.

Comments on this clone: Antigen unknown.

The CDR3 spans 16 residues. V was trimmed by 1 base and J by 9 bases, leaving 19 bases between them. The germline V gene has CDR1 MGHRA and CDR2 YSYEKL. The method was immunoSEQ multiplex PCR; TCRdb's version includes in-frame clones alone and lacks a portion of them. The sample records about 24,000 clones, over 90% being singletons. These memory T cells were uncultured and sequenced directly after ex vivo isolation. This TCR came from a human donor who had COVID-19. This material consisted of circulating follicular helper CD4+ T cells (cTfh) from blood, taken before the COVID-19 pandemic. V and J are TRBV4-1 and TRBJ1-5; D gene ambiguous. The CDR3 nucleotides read TGCGCCAGCAGCCAAGTCCCCGTGGCTTTAGGAGGGCCCCAGCATTTT. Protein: CASSQVPVALGGPQHF.